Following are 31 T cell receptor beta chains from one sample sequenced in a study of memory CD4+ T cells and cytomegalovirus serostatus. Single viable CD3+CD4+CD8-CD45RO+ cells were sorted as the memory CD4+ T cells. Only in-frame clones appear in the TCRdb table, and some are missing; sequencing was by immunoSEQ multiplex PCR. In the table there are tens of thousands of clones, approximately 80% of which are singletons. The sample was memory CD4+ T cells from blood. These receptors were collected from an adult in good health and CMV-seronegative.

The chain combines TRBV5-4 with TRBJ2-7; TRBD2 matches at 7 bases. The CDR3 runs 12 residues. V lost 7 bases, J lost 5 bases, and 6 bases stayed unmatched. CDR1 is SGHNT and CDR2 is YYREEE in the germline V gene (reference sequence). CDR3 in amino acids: CASSFGGNEQYF. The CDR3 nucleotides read TGTGCCAGCTCCTTCGGGGGGAACGAGCAGTACTTC.

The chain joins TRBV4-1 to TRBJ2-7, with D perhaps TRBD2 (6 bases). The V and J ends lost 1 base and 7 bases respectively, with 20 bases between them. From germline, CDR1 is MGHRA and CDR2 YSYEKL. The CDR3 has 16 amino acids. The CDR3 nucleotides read TGCGCCAGCAGCCAAGGTATGGGGGGTGGGGCGAGGGAGCAGTACTTC. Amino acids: CASSQGMGGGAREQYF.

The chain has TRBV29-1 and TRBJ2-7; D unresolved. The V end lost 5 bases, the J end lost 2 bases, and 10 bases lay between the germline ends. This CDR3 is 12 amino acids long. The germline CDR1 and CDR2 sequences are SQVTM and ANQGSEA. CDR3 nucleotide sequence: TGCAGCGTTCTGACAAGAACCTACGAGCAGTACTTC. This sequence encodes CSVLTRTYEQYF.

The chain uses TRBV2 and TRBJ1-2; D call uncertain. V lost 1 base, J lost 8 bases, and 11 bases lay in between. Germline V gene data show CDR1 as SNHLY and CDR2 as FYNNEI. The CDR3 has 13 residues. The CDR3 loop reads CASSEEQIYGYTF. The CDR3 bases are TGTGCCAGCAGTGAAGAGCAAATTTACGGCTACACCTTC.

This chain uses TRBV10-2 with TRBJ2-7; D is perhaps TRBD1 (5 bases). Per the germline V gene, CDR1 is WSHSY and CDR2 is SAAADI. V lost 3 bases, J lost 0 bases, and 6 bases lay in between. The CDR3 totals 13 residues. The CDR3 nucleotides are TGCGCCAGCAGTGAAGGGGCCTCCTACGAGCAGTACTTC. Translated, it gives CASSEGASYEQYF.

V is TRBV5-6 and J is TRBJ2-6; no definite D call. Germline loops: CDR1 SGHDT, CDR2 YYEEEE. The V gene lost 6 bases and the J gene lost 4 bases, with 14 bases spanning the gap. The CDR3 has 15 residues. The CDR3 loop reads CASTLRSTGANVLTF. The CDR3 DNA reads TGTGCCAGCACCCTACGTAGTACCGGGGCCAACGTCCTGACTTTC.

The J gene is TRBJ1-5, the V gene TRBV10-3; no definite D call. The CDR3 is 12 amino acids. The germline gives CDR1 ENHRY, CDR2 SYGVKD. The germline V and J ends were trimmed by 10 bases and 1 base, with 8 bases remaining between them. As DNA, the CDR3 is TGTGCCACCTCCAGGAGCAATCAGCCCCAGCATTTT. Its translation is CATSRSNQPQHF.

CDR3 bases: TGTGCCAGCAGTCGGGGACTGGAGTATGGCTACACCTTC. It specifies CASSRGLEYGYTF. V gene TRBV6-1 combines with J gene TRBJ1-2, with D possibly matching TRBD1 (5 bases). The CDR3 is 13 residues long. CDR1 MNHNS and CDR2 SASEGT come from the germline V gene. V was cut by 5 bases and J by 5 bases, with 12 bases left in between.

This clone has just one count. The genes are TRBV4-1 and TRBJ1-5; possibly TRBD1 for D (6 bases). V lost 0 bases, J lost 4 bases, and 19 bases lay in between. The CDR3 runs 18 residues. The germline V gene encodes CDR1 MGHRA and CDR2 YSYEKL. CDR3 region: CASSQEISGRGGNQPQHF. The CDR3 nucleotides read TGCGCCAGCAGCCAAGAAATTAGCGGCAGGGGTGGGAATCAGCCCCAGCATTTT.

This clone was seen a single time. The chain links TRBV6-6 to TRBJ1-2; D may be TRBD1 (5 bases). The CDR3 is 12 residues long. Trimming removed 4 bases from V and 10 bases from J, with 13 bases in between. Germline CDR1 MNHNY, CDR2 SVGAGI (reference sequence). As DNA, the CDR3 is TGTGCCAGCAGTTCCCCTGGGGGTGACTACACCTTC. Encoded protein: CASSSPGGDYTF.

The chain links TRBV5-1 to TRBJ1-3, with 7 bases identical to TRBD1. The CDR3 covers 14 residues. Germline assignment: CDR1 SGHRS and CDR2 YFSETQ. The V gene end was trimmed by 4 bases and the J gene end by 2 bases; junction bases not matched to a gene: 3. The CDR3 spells CASSIGTAGNTIYF. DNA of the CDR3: TGCGCCAGCAGCATTGGGACAGCTGGAAACACCATATATTTT.

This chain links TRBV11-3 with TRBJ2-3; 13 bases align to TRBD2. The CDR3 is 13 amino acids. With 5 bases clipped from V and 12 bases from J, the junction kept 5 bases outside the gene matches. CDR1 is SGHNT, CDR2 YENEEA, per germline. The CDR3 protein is CASSRTSGSNQYF. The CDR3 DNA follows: TGTGCCAGCAGCAGGACTAGCGGGAGTAATCAGTATTTT.

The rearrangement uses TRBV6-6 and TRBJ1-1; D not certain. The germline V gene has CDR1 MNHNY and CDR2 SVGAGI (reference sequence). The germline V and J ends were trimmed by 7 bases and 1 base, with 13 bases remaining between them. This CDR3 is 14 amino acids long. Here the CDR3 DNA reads TGTGCCAGCAACTCGTTTGGGGAGAACACTGAAGCTTTCTTT. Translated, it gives CASNSFGENTEAFF.

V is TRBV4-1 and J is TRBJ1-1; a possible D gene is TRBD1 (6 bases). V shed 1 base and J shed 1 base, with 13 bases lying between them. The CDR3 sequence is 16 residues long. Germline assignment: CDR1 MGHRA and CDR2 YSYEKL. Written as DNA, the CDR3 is TGCGCCAGCAGCCAAGTAGGAGGGGGTAAGAACACTGAAGCTTTCTTT. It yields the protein CASSQVGGGKNTEAFF.

The CDR3 spells CASSRLGTQGYTF. CDR3 DNA sequence: TGTGCCAGCAGCCGCCTCGGGACTCAAGGCTACACCTTC. The chain has TRBV28 and TRBJ1-2; weak D call: TRBD1 (5 bases). CDR3 size: 13 residues. Trimming took 6 bases from V and 8 from J, leaving 16 bases between them. From germline, CDR1 is MDHEN and CDR2 SYDVKM.

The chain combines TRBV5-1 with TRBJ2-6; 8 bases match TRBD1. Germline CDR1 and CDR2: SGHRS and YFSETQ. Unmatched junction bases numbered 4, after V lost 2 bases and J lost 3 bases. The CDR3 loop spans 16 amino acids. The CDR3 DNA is TGCGCCAGCAGCTTTACAGGGGGTCATGGGGCCAACGTCCTGACTTTC. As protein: CASSFTGGHGANVLTF.

This chain's CDR3 is CASSSERAEKLFF. The DNA of the CDR3 is TGTGCCAGCAGCTCCGAACGTGCAGAAAAACTGTTTTTT. The rearrangement links TRBV9 to TRBJ1-4; no reliable D call. V was pared by 4 bases and J by 8 bases, with 12 bases between. CDR1 and CDR2 (germline): SGDLS, YYNGEE. The CDR3 consists of 13 residues. The full variable domain, rest sourced from reference TRBV9 and TRBJ1-4, is DSGVTQTPKHLITATGQRVTLRCSPRSGDLSVYWYQQSLDQGLQFLIQYYNGEERAKGNILERFSAQQFPDLHSELNLSSLELGDSALYFCASSSERAEKLFFGSGTQLSVL.

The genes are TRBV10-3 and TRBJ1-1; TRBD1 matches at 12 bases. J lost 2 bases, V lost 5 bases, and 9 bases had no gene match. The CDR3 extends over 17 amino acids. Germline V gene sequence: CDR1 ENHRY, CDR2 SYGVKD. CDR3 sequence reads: CAISPGQGARGNTEAFF. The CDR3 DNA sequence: TGTGCCATCAGTCCGGGACAGGGGGCGCGAGGTAACACTGAAGCTTTCTTT.

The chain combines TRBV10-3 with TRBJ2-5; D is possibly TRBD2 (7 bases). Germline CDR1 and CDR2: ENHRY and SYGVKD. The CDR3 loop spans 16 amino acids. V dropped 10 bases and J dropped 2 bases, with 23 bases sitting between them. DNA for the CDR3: TGTGCCAGACCTGGGGGGGGGCCCTTGTTGCAAGAGACCCAGTACTTC. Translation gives CARPGGGPLLQETQYF.

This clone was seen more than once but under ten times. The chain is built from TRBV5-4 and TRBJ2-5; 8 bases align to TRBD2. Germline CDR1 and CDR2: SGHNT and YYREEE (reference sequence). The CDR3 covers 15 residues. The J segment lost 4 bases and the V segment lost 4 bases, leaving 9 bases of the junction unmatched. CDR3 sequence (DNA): TGTGCCAGCAGCCCGTCGACGGGAGGGGGAGAGACCCAGTACTTC. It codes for CASSPSTGGGETQYF.

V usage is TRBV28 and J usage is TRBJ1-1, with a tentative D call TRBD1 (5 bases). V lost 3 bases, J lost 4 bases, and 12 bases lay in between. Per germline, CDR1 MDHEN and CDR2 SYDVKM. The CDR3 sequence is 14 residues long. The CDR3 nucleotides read TGTGCCAGCAGTTTGGGCAGGGCGAGCACTGAAGCTTTCTTT. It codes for CASSLGRASTEAFF.

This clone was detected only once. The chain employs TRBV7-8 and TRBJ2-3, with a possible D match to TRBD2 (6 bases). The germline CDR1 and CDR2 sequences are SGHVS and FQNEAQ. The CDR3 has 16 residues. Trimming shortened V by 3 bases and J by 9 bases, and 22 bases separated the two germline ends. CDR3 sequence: CASSFSSGRIRGTQYF. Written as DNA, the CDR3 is TGTGCCAGCAGCTTTTCCTCGGGGAGGATTCGGGGGACGCAGTATTTT.

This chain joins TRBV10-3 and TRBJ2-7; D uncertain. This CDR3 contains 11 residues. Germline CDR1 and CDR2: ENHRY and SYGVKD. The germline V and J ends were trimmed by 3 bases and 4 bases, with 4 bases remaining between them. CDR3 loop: CAISDLYEQYF. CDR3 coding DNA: TGTGCCATCAGTGACCTGTACGAGCAGTACTTC.

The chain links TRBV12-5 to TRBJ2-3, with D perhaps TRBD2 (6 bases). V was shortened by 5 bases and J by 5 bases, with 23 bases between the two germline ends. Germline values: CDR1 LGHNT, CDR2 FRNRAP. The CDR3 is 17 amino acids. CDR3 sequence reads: CASGTLLSLASVDTQYF. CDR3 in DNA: TGTGCTAGTGGTACCCTCCTTTCTCTAGCGAGCGTAGATACGCAGTATTTT.

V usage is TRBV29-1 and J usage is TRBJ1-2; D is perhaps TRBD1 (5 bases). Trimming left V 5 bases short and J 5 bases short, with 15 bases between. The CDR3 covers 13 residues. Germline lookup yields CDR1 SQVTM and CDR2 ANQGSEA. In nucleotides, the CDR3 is TGCAGCGTTTTGGGCCTCGAGGGGTATGGCTACACCTTC. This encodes CSVLGLEGYGYTF. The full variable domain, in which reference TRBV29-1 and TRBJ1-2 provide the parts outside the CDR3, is SAVISQKPSRDICQRGTSLTIQCQVDSQVTMMFWYRQQPGQSLTLIATANQGSEATYESGFVIDKFPISRPNLTFSTLTVSNMSPEDSSIYLCSVLGLEGYGYTFGSGTRLTVV.

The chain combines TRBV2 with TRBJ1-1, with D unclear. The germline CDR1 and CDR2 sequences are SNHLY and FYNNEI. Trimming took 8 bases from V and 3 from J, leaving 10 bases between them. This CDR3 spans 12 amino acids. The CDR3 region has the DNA TGTGCCAGCCTAGAAGACGACACTGAAGCTTTCTTT. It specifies CASLEDDTEAFF.

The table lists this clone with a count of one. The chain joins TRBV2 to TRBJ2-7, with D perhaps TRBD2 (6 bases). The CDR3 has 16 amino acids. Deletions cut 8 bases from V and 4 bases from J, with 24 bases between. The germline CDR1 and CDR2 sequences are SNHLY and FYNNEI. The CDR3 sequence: CASQVNRGGKIYEQYF. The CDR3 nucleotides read TGTGCCAGCCAAGTCAACCGAGGAGGGAAGATTTACGAGCAGTACTTC.

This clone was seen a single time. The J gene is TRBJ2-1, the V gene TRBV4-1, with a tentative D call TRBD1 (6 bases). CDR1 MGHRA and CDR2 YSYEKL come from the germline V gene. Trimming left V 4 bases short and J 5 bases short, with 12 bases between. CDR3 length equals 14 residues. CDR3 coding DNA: TGCGCCAGCAGCCCGTTACGGGACAACAATGAGCAGTTCTTC. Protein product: CASSPLRDNNEQFF.

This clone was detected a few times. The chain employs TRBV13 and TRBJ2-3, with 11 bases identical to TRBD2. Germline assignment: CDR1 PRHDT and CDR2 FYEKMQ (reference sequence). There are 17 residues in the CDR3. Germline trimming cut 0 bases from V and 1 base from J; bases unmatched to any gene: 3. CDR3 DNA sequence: TGTGCCAGCAGCTTAGGCCTAGCGGGAGGTCGCACAGATACGCAGTATTTT. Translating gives CASSLGLAGGRTDTQYF.

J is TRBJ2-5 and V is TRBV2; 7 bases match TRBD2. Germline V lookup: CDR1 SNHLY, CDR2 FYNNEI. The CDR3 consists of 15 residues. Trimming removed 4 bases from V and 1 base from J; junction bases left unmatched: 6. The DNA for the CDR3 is TGTGCCAGCAGTGGGGGGGGTGGGAGCCAAGAGACCCAGTACTTC. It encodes CASSGGGGSQETQYF.

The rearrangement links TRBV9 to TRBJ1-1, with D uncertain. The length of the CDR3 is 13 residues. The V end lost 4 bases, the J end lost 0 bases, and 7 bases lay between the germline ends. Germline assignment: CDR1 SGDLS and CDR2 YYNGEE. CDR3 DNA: TGTGCCAGCAGCAGCCTTTTGAACACTGAAGCTTTCTTT. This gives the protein CASSSLLNTEAFF.